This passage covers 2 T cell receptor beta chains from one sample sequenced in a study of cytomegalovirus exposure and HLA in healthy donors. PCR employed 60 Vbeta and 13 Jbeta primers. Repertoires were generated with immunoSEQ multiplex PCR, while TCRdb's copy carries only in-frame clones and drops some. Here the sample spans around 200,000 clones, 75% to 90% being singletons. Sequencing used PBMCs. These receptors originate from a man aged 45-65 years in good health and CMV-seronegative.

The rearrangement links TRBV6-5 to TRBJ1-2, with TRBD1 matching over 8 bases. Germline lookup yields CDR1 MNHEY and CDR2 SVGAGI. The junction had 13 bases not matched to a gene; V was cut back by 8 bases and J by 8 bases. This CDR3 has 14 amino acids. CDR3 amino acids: CASRLDRGIKGYTF. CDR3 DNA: TGTGCCAGCCGTTTAGACAGGGGTATAAAGGGCTACACCTTC.

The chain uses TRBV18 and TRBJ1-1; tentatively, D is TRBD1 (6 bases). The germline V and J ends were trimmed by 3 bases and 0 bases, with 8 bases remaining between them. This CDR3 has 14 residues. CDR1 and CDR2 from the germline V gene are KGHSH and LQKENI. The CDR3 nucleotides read TGTGCCAGCTCACCCAGGGGTTTGAACACTGAAGCTTTCTTT. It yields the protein CASSPRGLNTEAFF.